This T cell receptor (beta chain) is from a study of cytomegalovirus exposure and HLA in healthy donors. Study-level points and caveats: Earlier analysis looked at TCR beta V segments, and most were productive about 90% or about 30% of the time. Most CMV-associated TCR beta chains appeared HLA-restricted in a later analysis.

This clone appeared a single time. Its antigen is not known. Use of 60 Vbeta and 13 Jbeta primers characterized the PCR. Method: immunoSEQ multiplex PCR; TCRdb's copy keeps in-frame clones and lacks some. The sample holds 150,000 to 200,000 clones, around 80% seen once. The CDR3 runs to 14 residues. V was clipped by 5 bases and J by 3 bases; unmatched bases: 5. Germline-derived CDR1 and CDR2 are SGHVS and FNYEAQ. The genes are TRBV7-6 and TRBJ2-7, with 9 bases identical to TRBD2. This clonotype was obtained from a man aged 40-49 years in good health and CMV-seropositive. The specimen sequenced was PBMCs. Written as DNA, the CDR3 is TGTGCCAGCAGCCTCGGGACTAGCCACTACGAGCAGTACTTC. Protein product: CASSLGTSHYEQYF.